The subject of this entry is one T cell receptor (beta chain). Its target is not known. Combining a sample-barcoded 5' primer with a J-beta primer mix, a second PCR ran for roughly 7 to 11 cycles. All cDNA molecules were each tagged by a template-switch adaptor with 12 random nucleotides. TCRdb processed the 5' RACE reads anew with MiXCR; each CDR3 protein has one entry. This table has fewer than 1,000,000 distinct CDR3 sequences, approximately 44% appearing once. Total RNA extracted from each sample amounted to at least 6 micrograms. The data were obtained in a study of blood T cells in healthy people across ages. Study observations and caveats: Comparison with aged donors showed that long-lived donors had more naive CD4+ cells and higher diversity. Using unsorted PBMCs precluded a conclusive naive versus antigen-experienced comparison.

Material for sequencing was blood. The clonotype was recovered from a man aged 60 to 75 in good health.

For the CDR3, the DNA is TGCAGTGCTAGGCCCGGACAACGGCGGAACCTACCCTACGAGCAGTACTTC. This gives the protein CSARPGQRRNLPYEQYF. V usage is TRBV20-1 and J usage is TRBJ2-5; TRBD1 is a possible D gene (5 bases). The J call may be in error: the DNA end matches TRBJ2-7 better. Germline V gene lookup returns CDR1 DFQATT and CDR2 SNEGSKA (reference sequence). The CDR3 extends over 17 amino acids.